This is a list of T cell receptor beta chains from one sample in a study of cytomegalovirus exposure and HLA in healthy donors. The assay was immunoSEQ multiplex PCR, and TCRdb's table has in-frame clones only and misses some. The sample yields 65,000 to 85,000 clones, 9.5% to 13% seen once. Sequencing used PBMCs. The source of these receptors is a man between 60 and 75 years old in good health and CMV-seropositive. Each CDR3 is given with its conserved first and last residue. Rows give clone size only sometimes, using once, few, many, or a class for an expanded clone.

V	J	size	CDR3
TRBV5-4	TRBJ1-2	few	CASSGRDREVNGYTF
TRBV6-5	TRBJ1-1	few	CAGQRTVNTEAFF
TRBV6-6	TRBJ2-5	NA	CASGVPGGETQYF
TRBV28	TRBJ2-5	few	CASSPAGGGETQYF
TRBV28	TRBJ1-5	NA	CARGSYSNQLQHF
TRBV27	TRBJ1-4	NA	CASSSGGIVFF
TRBV5-6	TRBJ2-7	NA	CASSHRRDYLYEQYF
TRBV30	TRBJ2-3	NA	CAWSRTGLGTQYF
TRBV18	TRBJ2-7	NA	CASQPSGNEQYF
TRBV5-1	TRBJ1-4	NA	CASSLNGENEKLFF
TRBV5-1	TRBJ1-3	NA	CASSLEGGNGNTIYF
TRBV19	TRBJ1-5	NA	CASSRTGGSSNQPQHF
TRBV7-2	TRBJ2-1	NA	CASSLAGLLNNEQFF
TRBV5-4	TRBJ1-1	NA	CASSSGQGGPWNTEAFF
TRBV28	TRBJ2-5	few	CASSFQRVRETQYF
TRBV2	TRBJ2-3	few	CATTMGLAGGTDTQYF
TRBV28	TRBJ2-7	few	CASSSQGGPYEQYF
TRBV6-5	TRBJ1-5	few	CASSYSEGSQPQHF
TRBV29-1	TRBJ2-1	NA	CSADGRDSSYNEQFF
TRBV30	TRBJ1-2	few	CAWSPWEGGYTF
TRBV7-9	TRBJ2-5	few	CASALRDQETQYF
TRBV21-1	TRBJ1-1	few	CASSKEDKPRMNTEAFF
TRBV11-1	TRBJ2-5	few	CASSLIGSQKTQYF